The clone carrying this T cell receptor (beta chain) was recorded once. Its specificity is not known. Trimming cost V 2 bases and J 1 base; bases outside gene matches: 18. The CDR3 is 21 amino acids. Germline CDR1 MNHEY, CDR2 SMNVEV (reference sequence). The data were obtained in a study of cytomegalovirus exposure and HLA in healthy donors. Study background: Samples from HLA-typed donors yielded approximately 80 million unique TCRs in an early data release. Study-level findings and limits: A few CMV-associated chains were confirmed in vitro to be specific for CMV antigens. Follow-up analysis seemed to connect common viral pathogens with several of the most significant clusters identified. Immune exposure was documented only through CMV serostatus.

Amplification used 60 Vbeta primers and 13 Jbeta primers. The assay was immunoSEQ multiplex PCR, and TCRdb's table has in-frame clones only and misses some. This table has over 100,000 clones, approximately 72% appearing once. The V gene is TRBV27, the J gene TRBJ2-3, with 10 bases matching TRBD2. This sequence was found in a man in his late teens or twenties in good health and CMV-seronegative. Sequences were obtained from PBMCs. CDR3 residues: CASSLIGALVVAGGRTDTQYF. As DNA, the CDR3 is TGTGCCAGCAGTTTAATTGGGGCCCTAGTGGTAGCGGGAGGTCGCACAGATACGCAGTATTTT.